The 32 T cell receptor beta chains below all came from one sample that was sequenced in a study of Tregs in tolerant kidney transplant recipients. Sequencing was performed with immunoSEQ multiplex PCR; in TCRdb, only in-frame clones are kept and a portion is missing. The sample gives 200,000 to 300,000 clones, 80% to 85% of which show up once; around 0.68% is in the top ten. Sequenced: CD4+ T cells from blood. All receptors come from a human donor in good health.

The chain joins TRBV7-2 to TRBJ2-7, with D uncertain. Germline loops: CDR1 SGHTA, CDR2 FQGNSA. The CDR3 loop spans 16 amino acids. V dropped 0 bases and J dropped 3 bases, with 15 bases sitting between them. The CDR3 spells CASSLAVSRLVYEQYF. For the CDR3, the DNA is TGTGCCAGCAGCTTAGCAGTCAGCCGCTTAGTCTACGAGCAGTACTTC.

CDR3 in amino acids: CASIFGVGRKTKNIQYF. CDR3 nucleotide sequence: TGTGCCAGCATCTTTGGGGTGGGCCGAAAGACCAAAAACATTCAGTACTTC. The rearrangement uses TRBV5-4 and TRBJ2-4; D gene uncertain. CDR3 length equals 17 residues. The V end lost 6 bases, the J end lost 2 bases, and 21 bases lay between the germline ends. Germline CDR1 SGHNT, CDR2 YYREEE (reference sequence).

The chain uses TRBV7-7 and TRBJ2-7; possibly TRBD1 or TRBD2 for D (5 bases each). Trimming removed 3 bases from V and 1 base from J, with 16 bases in between. The CDR3 is made up of 16 amino acids. CDR1 is SSHAT and CDR2 is FNYEAQ in the germline V gene (reference sequence). In DNA form, the CDR3 reads TGTGCCAGCAGCTTCGGTCCCCCGGGACGGTCCTACGAGCAGTACTTC. It codes for CASSFGPPGRSYEQYF.

This clone appeared once. This chain links TRBV4-2 with TRBJ2-7; D might be TRBD1 (6 bases). Trimming took off 1 base at V and 2 bases at J, with 15 bases between the two ends. The CDR3 loop spans 16 amino acids. Germline V gene lookup returns CDR1 LGHNA and CDR2 YNFKEQ. The CDR3 nucleotides read TGTGCCAGCAGCCAAGTTCTGGGGGCGCAAGCCTACGAGCAGTACTTC. Amino acid sequence: CASSQVLGAQAYEQYF.

About this clone itself: A junction boundary mismatches the germline segment, possibly from a read error. The chain recombines TRBV18 with TRBJ2-5; 8 bases agree with TRBD2. CDR1 is KGHSH, CDR2 LQKENI, per germline. The CDR3 extends over 14 amino acids. DNA for the CDR3: TGTGCCAGCTCACCAGGTAGCGGGAAAGAGGCCCAGTACTTC. It codes for CASSPGSGKEAQYF.

The chain carries TRBV30 and TRBJ1-6, with TRBD1 matching over 7 bases. J gave up 7 bases and V 0 bases, and 6 bases lay outside the gene matches. The CDR3 is made up of 15 amino acids. Germline V gene lookup returns CDR1 GTSNPN and CDR2 SVGIG (reference sequence). The CDR3 spells CAWSVRAGGNSPLHF. CDR3 in DNA: TGTGCCTGGAGTGTTAGGGCAGGGGGAAATTCACCCCTCCACTTT.

The rearrangement uses TRBV5-1 and TRBJ1-2; TRBD1 matches 11 bases. CDR1 SGHRS and CDR2 YFSETQ come from the germline V gene. J lost 2 bases, V lost 1 base, and 1 base had no gene match. The CDR3 is made up of 15 amino acids. CDR3 region: CASSLRTGGNYGYTF. The CDR3 nucleotides are TGCGCCAGCAGCTTGAGGACAGGGGGCAACTATGGCTACACCTTC.

This clone has more than one count but fewer than ten. The chain carries TRBV19 and TRBJ1-4; D gene uncertain. The CDR3 totals 16 residues. Germline V CDR1 and CDR2: LNHDA, SQIVND (reference sequence). The V end was cut by 2 bases, the J end by 0 bases, with 10 bases between. CDR3 loop: CASSIWAIATNEKLFF. CDR3 DNA sequence: TGTGCCAGTAGTATATGGGCGATTGCAACTAATGAAAAACTGTTTTTT.

This chain joins TRBV30 and TRBJ2-5, with unresolved D. Per germline, CDR1 GTSNPN and CDR2 SVGIG (reference sequence). CDR3 length: 13 amino acids. Trimming pared 3 bases from V and 2 bases from J, leaving 10 bases between. CDR3 region: CAWRGSRQETQYF. The CDR3 DNA sequence: TGTGCCTGGAGGGGCAGTCGTCAAGAGACCCAGTACTTC.

The rearrangement uses TRBV19 and TRBJ2-7; D is possibly TRBD1 (5 bases). The V gene's germline CDR1 is LNHDA and CDR2 SQIVND (reference sequence). CDR3 size: 16 residues. V lost 4 bases to trimming and J lost 2 bases, with 18 bases between them. Here the CDR3 DNA reads TGTGCCAGTAGTAGATCCTCACAGGTTGTCGCCTACGAGCAGTACTTC. The encoded protein is CASSRSSQVVAYEQYF.

The rearrangement links TRBV5-1 to TRBJ1-5; D is uncertain. CDR3 length: 15 residues. V lost 0 bases and J 5 bases, leaving 12 bases between the germline ends. The V gene's germline CDR1 is SGHRS and CDR2 YFSETQ. The CDR3 coding sequence is TGCGCCAGCAGCTTGGTGGCGGGAAACGATCAGCCCCAGCATTTT. Translation gives CASSLVAGNDQPQHF.

The chain links TRBV10-3 to TRBJ2-1; 7 bases are a match to TRBD1. The V gene end was trimmed by 4 bases and the J gene end by 0 bases; junction bases not matched to a gene: 9. Germline lookup yields CDR1 ENHRY and CDR2 SYGVKD. The CDR3 has 17 amino acids. This chain's CDR3 is CAISGMTGRSSYNEQFF. As DNA, the CDR3 is TGTGCCATCAGTGGGATGACAGGGAGAAGCTCCTACAATGAGCAGTTCTTC.

V usage is TRBV29-1 and J usage is TRBJ2-3; TRBD1 aligns across 8 bases. V lost 6 bases to trimming and J lost 1 base; unmatched junction nucleotides: 6. Germline V gene lookup returns CDR1 SQVTM and CDR2 ANQGSEA. The CDR3 covers 14 residues. This CDR3 is CSVPGTGRTDTQYF. The CDR3 bases are TGCAGCGTACCCGGGACAGGCCGCACAGATACGCAGTATTTT.

This rearrangement joins TRBV11-2 to TRBJ2-7; D is perhaps TRBD2 (6 bases). CDR1 SGHAT and CDR2 FQNNGV come from the germline V gene. V was pared by 5 bases and J by 1 base, with 18 bases between. The CDR3 is made up of 16 amino acids. The CDR3 sequence is CASSPRVTSASYEQYF. Here the CDR3 DNA reads TGTGCCAGCAGCCCAAGGGTGACTAGTGCTTCCTACGAGCAGTACTTC. Full variable domain (remainder filled in from reference TRBV11-2 and TRBJ2-7): EAGVAQSPRYKIIEKRQSVAFWCNPISGHATLYWYQQILGQGPKLLIQFQNNGVVDDSQLPKDRFSAERLKGVDSTLKIQPAKLEDSAVYLCASSPRVTSASYEQYFGPGTRLTVT.

This clone has more than one count but fewer than ten. The chain uses TRBV15 and TRBJ2-7; D may match TRBD1 or TRBD2 (5 bases each). V lost 0 bases and J lost 5, with 20 bases in between. Germline V gene data show CDR1 as LNHNV and CDR2 as YYDKDF (reference sequence). This CDR3 region has 17 residues. This chain's CDR3 is CATSRDRALGDPDEQYF. The CDR3 region has the DNA TGTGCCACCAGCAGAGATCGGGCATTGGGGGATCCGGACGAGCAGTACTTC.

The V gene is TRBV29-1, the J gene TRBJ1-1, with 7 bases aligning to TRBD1. Germline V gene data show CDR1 as SQVTM and CDR2 as ANQGSEA. V was pared by 0 bases and J by 11 bases, with 15 bases of the junction left unmatched. The CDR3 runs 15 residues. CDR3 loop: CSVEEDWRGLSSAFF. CDR3 nucleotide sequence: TGCAGCGTTGAAGAAGACTGGAGGGGGCTTAGTTCTGCTTTCTTT.

This clone showed up just a few times. This sequence joins TRBV6-6 and TRBJ2-5; TRBD2 aligns across 13 bases. The CDR3 has 15 residues. Germline CDR1 MNHNY, CDR2 SVGAGI (reference sequence). Trimming removed 5 bases from V and 6 bases from J; junction bases left unmatched: 6. Here the CDR3 DNA reads TGTGCCAGCAGTCGTCAACTAGCGGGAGGGCAGACCCAGTACTTC. This translates into CASSRQLAGGQTQYF.

The rearrangement joins TRBV6-1 to TRBJ2-7; 7 positions match TRBD2. V dropped 8 bases and J dropped 0; count of bases not matched to a gene: 7. This CDR3 comprises 14 residues. From germline, CDR1 is MNHNS and CDR2 SASEGT. CDR3 in DNA: TGTGCCAGCCGGCGGGGGACCAACTCCTACGAGCAGTACTTC. Translated, it gives CASRRGTNSYEQYF.

The chain carries TRBV4-1 and TRBJ1-6, with D perhaps matching TRBD1 (5 bases). With 3 bases removed from V and 8 bases from J, the gap between germline ends came to 17 bases. There are 16 residues in the CDR3. Per germline, CDR1 MGHRA and CDR2 YSYEKL. DNA of the CDR3: TGCGCCAGCAGCCATCCGTACAGGTGGGCTCATTCACCCCTCCACTTT. Translated, it gives CASSHPYRWAHSPLHF.

The CDR3 nucleotides are TGCGCCAGCAGCTTGGATTTTAGCGGGAGTGGTAAGGAGACCCAGTACTTC. The encoded protein is CASSLDFSGSGKETQYF. This chain uses TRBV5-1 with TRBJ2-5, with TRBD2 matching 9 bases. CDR1 and CDR2 (germline): SGHRS, YFSETQ. The CDR3 runs to 17 residues. Trimming removed 0 bases from V and 5 bases from J; junction bases left unmatched: 11.

This sequence joins TRBV7-9 and TRBJ1-5; no definite D call. V lost 1 base, J lost 3 bases, and 7 bases lay in between. CDR1 and CDR2 from the germline V gene are SEHNR and FQNEAQ (reference sequence). The CDR3 consists of 14 residues. The CDR3 region is CASSLVGNNQPQHF. CDR3 in DNA: TGTGCCAGCAGCTTAGTGGGAAACAATCAGCCCCAGCATTTT.

The CDR3, as DNA: TGTGCCAGCAGCCGACTCGTGGGGGCAGATACGCAGTATTTT. Its translation is CASSRLVGADTQYF. The chain has TRBV11-2 and TRBJ2-3; perhaps D is TRBD1 or TRBD2 (5 bases each). The V gene's germline CDR1 is SGHAT and CDR2 FQNNGV. The V end lost 5 bases, the J end lost 4 bases, and 13 bases lay between the germline ends. The CDR3 length is 14 residues.

Written as DNA, the CDR3 is TGTGCCAGCAGCCGACAAGTTGGGGCAGGGGGGTATGGCTACACCTTC. Translated, it gives CASSRQVGAGGYGYTF. The chain carries TRBV5-6 and TRBJ1-2, with 7 bases matching TRBD1. This CDR3 region has 16 residues. Germline V gene lookup returns CDR1 SGHDT and CDR2 YYEEEE. The trim removed 4 bases at V and 5 bases at J, leaving 14 bases unmatched.

The chain combines TRBV5-1 with TRBJ2-7; 8 bases agree with TRBD2. CDR1 and CDR2 from the germline V gene are SGHRS and YFSETQ. There are 15 residues in the CDR3. The junction had 7 bases not matched to a gene; V was cut back by 2 bases and J by 3 bases. The CDR3 bases are TGCGCCAGCAGCTTATGGGCGGGGGGCCTCTACGAGCAGTACTTC. This encodes CASSLWAGGLYEQYF.

The V and J genes are TRBV10-3 and TRBJ2-1; 12 positions agree with TRBD2. Losses at the gene ends were 10 bases for V and 4 bases for J; bases not matched to a gene: 5. The germline CDR1 and CDR2 sequences are ENHRY and SYGVKD. This CDR3 region has 14 residues. CDR3 loop: CATSGLAGYNEQFF. In DNA form, the CDR3 reads TGTGCCACCTCAGGACTAGCGGGGTACAATGAGCAGTTCTTC.

CDR3 in DNA: TGTGCCAGCTTCTCGCGTTCGAGCACAGATACGCAGTATTTT. It is translated as CASFSRSSTDTQYF. This rearrangement joins TRBV6-5 to TRBJ2-3; D call uncertain. CDR3 length equals 14 residues. Per the germline V gene, CDR1 is MNHEY and CDR2 is SVGAGI. Trimming took off 8 bases at V and 0 bases at J, with 12 bases between the two ends.

This chain joins TRBV2 and TRBJ1-4; TRBD1 might be the D (5 bases). The CDR3 sequence is 15 residues long. Germline CDR1 is SNHLY and CDR2 is FYNNEI. The V gene lost 7 bases and the J gene lost 0 bases, with 12 bases spanning the gap. The CDR3 DNA reads as TGTGCCAGCACACCCCTGGGGGCAACTAATGAAAAACTGTTTTTT. Translating gives CASTPLGATNEKLFF.

The V and J genes are TRBV7-8 and TRBJ2-3; either TRBD1 or TRBD2 may supply D (5 bases each). Germline V gives CDR1 SGHVS, CDR2 FQNEAQ. The CDR3 sequence is 17 residues long. Trimming took off 2 bases at V and 1 base at J, with 16 bases between the two ends. CDR3 loop: CASSLTRIRGGTDTQYF. The CDR3 DNA reads as TGTGCCAGCAGCTTAACCCGTATCCGAGGGGGCACAGATACGCAGTATTTT.

The CDR3 loop is CASSMRQVYGYTF. CDR3 nucleotide sequence: TGTGCCAGTAGTATGCGACAGGTTTATGGCTACACCTTC. This chain joins TRBV19 and TRBJ1-2, with a possible D match to TRBD1 (6 bases). The germline V and J ends were trimmed by 3 bases and 5 bases, with 10 bases remaining between them. CDR3 length: 13 residues. Germline values: CDR1 LNHDA, CDR2 SQIVND (reference sequence).

This clone has a handful of counts. The rearrangement links TRBV5-1 to TRBJ2-2; D possibly corresponds to TRBD1 (5 bases). The length of the CDR3 is 16 residues. V dropped 3 bases and J dropped 8 bases, with 20 bases sitting between them. Germline loops: CDR1 SGHRS, CDR2 YFSETQ. In nucleotides, the CDR3 is TGCGCCAGCAGCTACTCAGGGTCCGTAAGGGCTGGGGAGCTGTTTTTT. Translating it yields CASSYSGSVRAGELFF.

The CDR3 coding sequence is TGTGCCAGCAGCTTAAAGCTAACCGGGGAGCTGTTTTTT. Translation: CASSLKLTGELFF. V gene TRBV7-3 combines with J gene TRBJ2-2; D call uncertain. The germline V gene has CDR1 SGHTA and CDR2 FQGTGA. This CDR3 region has 13 residues. Trimming took 1 base from V and 5 from J, leaving 5 bases between them. The full variable domain, with the rest looked up from reference TRBV7-3 and TRBJ2-2, is GAGVSQTPSNKVTEKGKYVELRCDPISGHTALYWYRQSLGQGPEFLIYFQGTGAADDSGLPNDRFFAVRPEGSVSTLKIQRTERGDSAVYLCASSLKLTGELFFGEGSRLTVL.

V is TRBV6-6 and J is TRBJ1-2; tentatively, D is TRBD1 (6 bases). This CDR3 is 13 amino acids long. Germline V lookup: CDR1 MNHNY, CDR2 SVGAGI (reference sequence). Trimming cost V 0 bases and J 7 bases, with 9 bases left between them. As DNA, the CDR3 is TGTGCCAGCAGTTACTCGGGGGGCGGTGGCTACACCTTC. The encoded protein is CASSYSGGGGYTF.